The clone carrying this T cell receptor beta chain has more than one count but fewer than ten. What it binds is unknown. The germline V gene has CDR1 SNHLY and CDR2 FYNNEI. The V gene lost 5 bases and the J gene lost 2 bases, with 9 bases spanning the gap. This CDR3 spans 13 amino acids. Method: immunoSEQ multiplex PCR; TCRdb's copy keeps in-frame clones and lacks some. This sample has more than 6,000 clones, with 60% to 80% found just once. These data come from a study of cytotoxic CD8 clonotypes in ibrutinib-treated CLL. Study-level information: Across samples, productive templates numbered 200,000 to 300,000 and productive rearrangements reached 75,000 to 100,000 on average.

Overall study results and limits: Treatment saw public clonotypes, which were uncommon, either contract or stay stable.

The sequence was obtained from a human donor with chronic lymphocytic leukemia. V and J are TRBV2 and TRBJ2-5, with D possibly matching TRBD2 (5 bases). This material consisted of PBMCs, taken before ibrutinib treatment. CDR3 sequence: CASSISVQETQYF. The CDR3 bases are TGTGCCAGCAGTATTAGCGTGCAAGAGACCCAGTACTTC.